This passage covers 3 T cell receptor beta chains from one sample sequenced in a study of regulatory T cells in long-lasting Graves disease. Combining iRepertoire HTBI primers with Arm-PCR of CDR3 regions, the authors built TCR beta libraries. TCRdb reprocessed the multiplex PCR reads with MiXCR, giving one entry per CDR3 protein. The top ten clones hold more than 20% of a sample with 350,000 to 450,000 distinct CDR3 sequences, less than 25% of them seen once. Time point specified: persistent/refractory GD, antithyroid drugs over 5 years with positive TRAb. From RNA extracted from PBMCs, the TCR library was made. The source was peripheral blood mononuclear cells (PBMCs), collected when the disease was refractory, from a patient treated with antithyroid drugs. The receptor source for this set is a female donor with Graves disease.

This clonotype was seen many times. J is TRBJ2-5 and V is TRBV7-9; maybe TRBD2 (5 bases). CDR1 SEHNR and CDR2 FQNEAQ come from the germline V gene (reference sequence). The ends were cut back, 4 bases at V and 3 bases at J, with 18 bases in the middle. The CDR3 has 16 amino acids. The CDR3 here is CASSYPWASRKETQYF. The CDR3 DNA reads TGTGCCAGCAGCTACCCCTGGGCTAGCAGAAAAGAGACCCAGTACTTC. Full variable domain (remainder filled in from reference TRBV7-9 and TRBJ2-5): DTGVSQNPRHKITKRGQNVTFRCDPISEHNRLYWYRQTLGQGPEFLTYFQNEAQLEKSRLLSDRFSAERPKGSFSTLEIQRTEQGDSAMYLCASSYPWASRKETQYFGPGTRLLVL.

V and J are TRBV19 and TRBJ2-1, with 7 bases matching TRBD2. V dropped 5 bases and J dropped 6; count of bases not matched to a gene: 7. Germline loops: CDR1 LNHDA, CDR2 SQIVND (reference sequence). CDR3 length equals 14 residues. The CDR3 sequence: CASSPYSGFNEQFF. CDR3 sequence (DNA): TGTGCCAGTAGTCCGTATAGCGGGTTCAATGAGCAGTTCTTC.

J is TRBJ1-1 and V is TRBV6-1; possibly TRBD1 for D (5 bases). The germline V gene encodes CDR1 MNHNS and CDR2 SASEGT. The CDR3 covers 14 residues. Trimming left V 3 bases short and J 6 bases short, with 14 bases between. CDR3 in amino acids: CASSDPLRGPEAFF. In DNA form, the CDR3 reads TGTGCCAGCAGTGATCCCCTTAGGGGTCCTGAAGCTTTCTTT.